This is a list of T cell receptor beta chains from one sample in a study of shared clonotypes between healthy human individuals. Generated by immunoSEQ multiplex PCR, the TCRdb table keeps only in-frame clones and is missing some. The sample lists more than 1.2 million clones, just under 99% seen once, with roughly 0.36% in the top ten. Sequenced input: naive CD4+ T cells sorted from blood. The receptors stem from a man aged 25-40 years in good health. CDR3s include the opening cysteine and the closing phenylalanine or tryptophan. D genes are given only for firm matches. The size entry is marked missing in some rows and otherwise reads once, few, many or a size class.

V	J	size	length	D	CDR3	DNA
TRBV7-2	TRBJ2-3	NA	13	NA	CASSLLMVDTQYF	TGTGCCAGCAGCTTACTGATGGTAGATACGCAGTATTTT
TRBV7-8	TRBJ1-1	NA	16	NA	CASSLKGMSEGTEAFF	TGTGCCAGCAGCTTAAAGGGTATGTCGGAGGGCACTGAAGCTTTCTTT
TRBV6-6	TRBJ2-3	NA	15	TRBD2	CASSSWTSGTDTQYF	TGTGCCAGCAGCTCCTGGACTAGCGGAACAGATACGCAGTATTTT
TRBV18	TRBJ1-2	NA	14	TRBD1	CASSPTGGDYGYTF	TGTGCCAGCTCACCAACAGGGGGCGACTATGGCTACACCTTC
TRBV6-1	TRBJ2-3	once	18	NA	CASSEKSWTRSRTDTQYF	TGTGCCAGCAGTGAAAAATCGTGGACCCGCTCTCGCACAGATACGCAGTATTTT
TRBV9	TRBJ1-5	NA	13	NA	CASSVGWNQPQHF	TGTGCCAGCAGCGTAGGGTGGAATCAGCCCCAGCATTTT
TRBV9	TRBJ2-1	NA	14	NA	CASSVESSYNEQFF	TGTGCCAGCAGCGTTGAAAGCTCCTACAATGAGCAGTTCTTC
TRBV27	TRBJ1-5	once	16	TRBD1	CASKPSGTAFNQPQHF	TGTGCCAGCAAACCGAGTGGGACAGCCTTCAATCAGCCCCAGCATTTT
TRBV27	TRBJ1-4	NA	11	NA	CASSHNEKLFF	TGTGCCAGCAGTCATAATGAAAAACTGTTTTTT
TRBV7-2	TRBJ2-1	NA	17	TRBD2	CASSHPSGRGSYNEQFF	TGTGCCAGCAGCCACCCTAGCGGGAGGGGATCCTACAATGAGCAGTTCTTC
TRBV19	TRBJ2-7	once	13	NA	CASRPGPAYEQYF	TGTGCCAGTAGGCCCGGACCCGCCTACGAGCAGTACTTC
TRBV2	TRBJ1-1	NA	13	NA	CATNRDFNTEAFF	TGTGCCACTAACCGGGACTTTAACACTGAAGCTTTCTTT
TRBV29-1	TRBJ2-3	once	14	NA	CSVEAYQVPDTQYF	TGCAGCGTTGAAGCCTACCAGGTCCCAGATACGCAGTATTTT
TRBV6-6	TRBJ2-1	NA	14	TRBD2	CASSGLAGVNEQFF	TGTGCCAGCAGTGGACTAGCGGGTGTTAATGAGCAGTTCTTC
TRBV7-2	TRBJ1-5	NA	15	NA	CASSLDPRRGQPQHF	TGTGCCAGCAGCTTAGATCCCCGGCGGGGACAGCCCCAGCATTTT
TRBV15	TRBJ1-3	NA	17	NA	CATSSDFRESSGNTIYF	TGTGCCACCAGCAGTGATTTCAGGGAGAGCTCTGGAAACACCATATATTTT
TRBV10-3	TRBJ1-5	NA	13	NA	CASTQGVLWPQHF	TGTGCCAGCACTCAGGGAGTTCTTTGGCCCCAGCATTTT
TRBV29-1	TRBJ2-3	NA	14	TRBD2	CSVGTSGRGDTQYF	TGCAGCGTGGGGACTAGCGGGAGGGGGGATACGCAGTATTTT
TRBV5-6	TRBJ1-5	NA	13	NA	CASSLGGRQPQHF	TGTGCCAGCAGCTTAGGAGGGAGACAGCCCCAGCATTTT
TRBV7-9	TRBJ1-5	NA	12	NA	CASSLPLGPQHF	TGTGCCAGCAGCTTGCCCCTGGGGCCCCAGCATTTT
TRBV7-2	TRBJ2-7	NA	19	NA	CASSLARGGMTIGTYEQYF	TGTGCCAGCAGCTTAGCGCGAGGCGGTATGACAATTGGGACCTACGAGCAGTACTTC
TRBV14	TRBJ2-3	NA	17	TRBD2	CASSQPGLAGSTDTQYF	TGTGCCAGCAGCCAACCGGGACTAGCGGGAAGCACAGATACGCAGTATTTT
TRBV28	TRBJ1-1	NA	12	TRBD1	CAILTGHTEAFF	TGTGCCATCTTGACAGGGCACACTGAAGCTTTCTTT
TRBV11-2	TRBJ2-3	NA	15	NA	CASSSIARGWDTQYF	TGTGCCAGCAGCTCGATAGCGAGGGGATGGGATACGCAGTATTTT
TRBV27	TRBJ1-1	NA	15	NA	CASSSPRTGNTEAFF	TGTGCCAGCAGTTCCCCCCGGACGGGGAACACTGAAGCTTTCTTT
TRBV12-5	TRBJ2-3	NA	22	NA	CASGLVLTASPPLRFTTDTQYF	TGTGCTAGTGGTTTGGTACTTACCGCCTCCCCTCCCCTCCGATTCACCACAGATACGCAGTATTTT